Listed here are 28 T cell receptor beta chains from one sample, sequenced in a study of T cells in Graves' hyperthyroidism and ophthalmopathy. Using RNA transcripts as the source, TCR beta CDR3 regions were amplified. The TCR CDR3 first-round RT-PCR relied on the HTBI primer set. TCRdb reanalysed the multiplex PCR reads using MiXCR and keeps one entry per CDR3 protein. The table has 650,000 to 700,000 distinct CDR3 sequences, around 15% seen once; the top ten hold roughly 16%. The specimen was blood. These receptors were taken from a middle-aged man with Graves' hyperthyroidism.

This clonotype was seen at least ten times. The chain is built from TRBV12-3 or TRBV12-4 and TRBJ1-1; the D is unclear. The V end was cut by 7 bases, the J end by 0 bases, with 9 bases between. This CDR3 is 13 amino acids long. Here the CDR3 reads CASTLVMNTEAFF. The CDR3 DNA is TGTGCCAGCACCCTGGTTATGAACACTGAAGCTTTCTTT.

This clonotype was recorded at least ten times. The chain recombines TRBV12-3 or TRBV12-4 with TRBJ2-7; D assignment may be TRBD1 or TRBD2 (5 bases each). V dropped 10 bases and J dropped 6 bases, with 28 bases sitting between them. CDR3 length equals 16 residues. CDR3 region: CATSPRGSEGRFEQYF. The CDR3 coding sequence is TGTGCCACCTCCCCTCGGGGCTCAGAGGGACGATTCGAGCAGTACTTC.

V is TRBV7-9 and J is TRBJ1-1; possible D gene TRBD1, 5 bases. The CDR3 runs 16 residues. V was clipped by 1 base and J by 4 bases, with 16 bases between them. Per germline, CDR1 SEHNR and CDR2 FQNEAQ (reference sequence). This CDR3 reads CASSLGGYEGRTEAFF. CDR3 nucleotides: TGTGCCAGCAGCTTAGGAGGATATGAGGGGCGCACTGAAGCTTTCTTT. Together with reference TRBV7-9 and TRBJ1-1, the CDR3 gives the full variable domain: DTGVSQNPRHKITKRGQNVTFRCDPISEHNRLYWYRQTLGQGPEFLTYFQNEAQLEKSRLLSDRFSAERPKGSFSTLEIQRTEQGDSAMYLCASSLGGYEGRTEAFFGQGTRLTVV.

This clonotype was counted ten times or more. The chain couples TRBV2 to TRBJ2-1, with 8 bases that match TRBD2. CDR3 length: 13 residues. Germline values: CDR1 SNHLY, CDR2 FYNNEI. V dropped 5 bases and J dropped 10; count of bases not matched to a gene: 7. CDR3 nucleotides: TGTGCCAGCAGTCCGACTAGCGCCCAGGAGCAGTTCTTC. It translates to CASSPTSAQEQFF.

The chain joins TRBV30 to TRBJ2-7; D might be TRBD1 (6 bases). Germline V CDR1 and CDR2: GTSNPN, SVGIG (reference sequence). This CDR3 is 13 amino acids long. The V end lost 3 bases, the J end lost 5 bases, and 14 bases lay between the germline ends. CDR3 DNA sequence: TGTGCCTGGAGCCACCTCAGGGGCCACGAGCAGTACTTC. Protein: CAWSHLRGHEQYF.

In this sample, this clonotype turned up a few times. The chain recombines TRBV27 with TRBJ2-7, with 8 bases matching TRBD2. The CDR3 is 19 residues long. Germline CDR1 MNHEY, CDR2 SMNVEV (reference sequence). The J segment lost 4 bases and the V segment lost 3 bases, leaving 20 bases of the junction unmatched. DNA of the CDR3: TGTGCCAGCAGTTTGTCGCCCCTTGCGGCTAGCGGGTTGGTGTACGAGCAGTACTTC. It is translated as CASSLSPLAASGLVYEQYF.

The table lists this clonotype with many counts. The rearrangement links TRBV27 to TRBJ2-7; 9 bases align to TRBD1. Germline V gene data show CDR1 as MNHEY and CDR2 as SMNVEV (reference sequence). The CDR3 covers 16 residues. With 0 bases clipped from V and 2 bases from J, the junction kept 5 bases outside the gene matches. The CDR3 protein is CASSLSRGTGTYEQYF. The CDR3 DNA sequence: TGTGCCAGCAGTTTATCCCGGGGGACAGGGACCTACGAGCAGTACTTC.

The V and J genes are TRBV28 and TRBJ2-1; TRBD1 is a possible D gene (5 bases). Germline loops: CDR1 MDHEN, CDR2 SYDVKM. The CDR3 spans 16 residues. Trimming removed 6 bases at V and 4 bases at J, with 19 bases between. The CDR3 bases are TGTGCCAGCAGCTCACCTGGGGCCCGGCCGTACAATGAGCAGTTCTTC. Its protein product is CASSSPGARPYNEQFF.

In this sample, this clonotype turned up a few times. The chain has TRBV24-1 and TRBJ2-2; possible D gene TRBD1, 5 bases. Germline V gene data show CDR1 as KGHDR and CDR2 as SFDVKD. Trimming removed 9 bases from V and 0 bases from J, with 16 bases in between. The length of the CDR3 is 16 residues. As DNA, the CDR3 is TGTGCCACCCAGGTCCGAGACAGTTCGAACACCGGGGAGCTGTTTTTT. Encoded protein: CATQVRDSSNTGELFF.

In this sample, this clonotype turned up many times. The chain employs TRBV28 and TRBJ2-3, with D possibly TRBD2 on 6 matching bases. Germline V gene sequence: CDR1 MDHEN, CDR2 SYDVKM. Trimming cost V 7 bases and J 4 bases, with 18 bases left between them. This CDR3 has 15 amino acids. CDR3 residues: CASISWLARSDTQYF. The CDR3 DNA is TGTGCCAGCATTTCGTGGCTAGCGAGATCAGATACGCAGTATTTT. The full variable domain, in which reference TRBV28 and TRBJ2-3 provide the parts outside the CDR3, is DVKVTQSSRYLVKRTGEKVFLECVQDMDHENMFWYRQDPGLGLRLIYFSYDVKMKEKGDIPEGYSVSREKKERFSLILESASTNQTSMYLCASISWLARSDTQYFGPGTRLTVL.

This rearrangement joins TRBV7-3 to TRBJ1-6; D is unresolved. Per germline, CDR1 SGHTA and CDR2 FQGTGA. The length of the CDR3 is 13 residues. The V end was cut by 4 bases, the J end by 9 bases, with 10 bases between. The CDR3 region has the DNA TGTGCCAGCAGCTCTAACAGCGGTTCACCCCTCCACTTT. Amino acid sequence: CASSSNSGSPLHF.

This clonotype has a count of ten or more. This rearrangement joins TRBV12-3 or TRBV12-4 to TRBJ2-5; 12 bases map to TRBD1. CDR3 length: 15 amino acids. V trimming: 3 bases; J trimming: 5 bases; junction bases outside the gene matches: 4. CDR3 protein: CASSFGTGGRETQYF. CDR3 coding DNA: TGTGCCAGCAGTTTTGGGACAGGGGGCAGGGAGACCCAGTACTTC.

This clonotype was counted ten times or more. This rearrangement joins TRBV12-3 or TRBV12-4 to TRBJ1-6; TRBD1 matches 10 bases. The length of the CDR3 is 15 residues. Trimming at V came to 3 bases and at J to 6 bases, leaving 2 bases not matched to a gene. The CDR3 sequence is CASSLGQGINSPLHF. The DNA for the CDR3 is TGTGCCAGCAGTTTGGGACAGGGGATTAATTCACCCCTCCACTTT.

This clonotype was seen only a few times. The CDR3 sequence is CASSESGTEAFF. CDR3 DNA: TGTGCCAGCAGTGAATCCGGGACTGAAGCTTTCTTT. The chain couples TRBV25-1 to TRBJ1-1; D gene uncertain. Germline V lookup: CDR1 MGHDK, CDR2 SYGVNS. V was pared by 1 base and J by 5 bases, with 5 bases between. The CDR3 consists of 12 residues.

This clonotype was detected many times. The chain joins TRBV27 to TRBJ2-7; D call uncertain. The CDR3 has 14 residues. V was clipped by 1 base and J by 5 bases, with 12 bases between them. In germline, CDR1 is MNHEY, CDR2 SMNVEV (reference sequence). CDR3 coding DNA: TGTGCCAGCAGTTTATTCCCCAGGTACCACGAGCAGTACTTC. Amino acid sequence: CASSLFPRYHEQYF.

The chain links TRBV28 to TRBJ2-7; D is undetermined. V was trimmed by 4 bases and J by 5 bases, leaving 9 bases between them. Germline V lookup: CDR1 MDHEN, CDR2 SYDVKM. The CDR3 loop spans 12 amino acids. CDR3 DNA: TGTGCCAGCAGTTGGGTCGAGGACGAGCAGTACTTC. Translated: CASSWVEDEQYF.

This clonotype was counted only a few times. The rearrangement uses TRBV4-3 and TRBJ2-1, with 10 bases aligning to TRBD2. V was clipped by 0 bases and J by 2 bases; unmatched bases: 4. Per germline, CDR1 LGHNA and CDR2 YSLEER. The CDR3 extends over 17 amino acids. The CDR3 region is CASSQDLTSGAYNEQFF. CDR3 coding DNA: TGCGCCAGCAGCCAAGATCTTACTAGCGGGGCCTACAATGAGCAGTTCTTC.

This clonotype was found a few times. This chain joins TRBV3-1 and TRBJ1-2; a weak D match, TRBD1 (6 bases). This CDR3 contains 14 residues. Between the trimmed V and J ends, which lost 1 base and 3 bases, there was a span of 9 bases. The germline V gene has CDR1 LGHDT and CDR2 YNNKEL (reference sequence). CDR3 coding DNA: TGTGCCAGCAGCCAAGGACAGGTCGACTATGGCTACACCTTC. The encoded protein is CASSQGQVDYGYTF.

Remarks on this clonotype: This may come from a read error, since a much larger clone is one base off. CDR3 bases: TGTGCCGGCCGCAATCGTGTGGAGGACTATGGCTACACCTTC. This encodes CAGRNRVEDYGYTF. The chain combines TRBV3-1 with TRBJ1-2; D is undetermined. Germline V gene sequence: CDR1 LGHDT, CDR2 YNNKEL (reference sequence). V shed 11 bases and J shed 3 bases, with 19 bases lying between them. CDR3 size: 14 residues.

This chain connects TRBV27 to TRBJ1-2, with D perhaps matching TRBD1 (5 bases). The V end was cut by 4 bases, the J end by 1 base, with 16 bases between. The germline V gene encodes CDR1 MNHEY and CDR2 SMNVEV (reference sequence). This CDR3 has 16 residues. The CDR3 DNA reads as TGTGCCAGCAGTTCCACGATCGGGGCGCTTAACTATGGCTACACCTTC. Protein: CASSSTIGALNYGYTF.

The rearrangement uses TRBV20-1 and TRBJ2-7; 7 positions agree with TRBD1. J was trimmed by 5 bases and V by 5 bases; bases with no gene match: 6. From germline, CDR1 is DFQATT and CDR2 SNEGSKA (reference sequence). The CDR3 is 12 residues long. CDR3 residues: CSAPDRFHEQYF. The DNA for the CDR3 is TGCAGTGCTCCGGACAGGTTCCACGAGCAGTACTTC.

The rearrangement joins TRBV9 to TRBJ2-7; TRBD2 aligns across 7 bases. CDR3 length: 16 residues. Germline trimming cut 4 bases from V and 0 bases from J; bases unmatched to any gene: 10. From germline, CDR1 is SGDLS and CDR2 YYNGEE. The CDR3 region has the DNA TGTGCCAGCAGCATTAGCGGCGCTAGCGGCTCCTACGAGCAGTACTTC. It specifies CASSISGASGSYEQYF.

This clonotype showed up many times. The J gene is TRBJ2-1, the V gene TRBV30, with a tentative D call TRBD2 (6 bases). The CDR3 has 13 amino acids. The germline V gene has CDR1 GTSNPN and CDR2 SVGIG (reference sequence). The DNA of the CDR3 is TGTGCTTCGACCGGGAGCTCCTACAATGAGCAGTTCTTC. Translated, it gives CASTGSSYNEQFF.

This clonotype showed up just a few times. The J gene is TRBJ2-1, the V gene TRBV28, with D tentatively TRBD2 (6 bases). V was trimmed by 7 bases and J by 3 bases, leaving 10 bases between them. The CDR3 has 13 residues. Germline CDR1 and CDR2: MDHEN and SYDVKM. CDR3 protein: CASNAGYYNEQFF. In DNA form, the CDR3 reads TGTGCCAGCAACGCGGGATACTACAATGAGCAGTTCTTC.

There are many counts of this clonotype. V and J are TRBV24-1 and TRBJ1-2, with D perhaps matching TRBD1 (6 bases). V shed 6 bases and J shed 8 bases, with 15 bases lying between them. This CDR3 has 13 residues. Looked up from germline, CDR1 is KGHDR and CDR2 is SFDVKD. Here the CDR3 reads CATSPPGVKGYTF. For the CDR3, the DNA is TGTGCCACCAGTCCGCCAGGGGTGAAAGGCTACACCTTC.

Ten or more counts support this clonotype. This sequence joins TRBV2 and TRBJ2-7; D is perhaps TRBD2 (5 bases). The CDR3 runs 17 residues. The V gene lost 3 bases and the J gene lost 0 bases, with 18 bases spanning the gap. Germline V gives CDR1 SNHLY, CDR2 FYNNEI. The CDR3 nucleotides read TGTGCCAGCAGTGATTACTCGGCCCCTCGGGGCTCCTACGAGCAGTACTTC. Encoded protein: CASSDYSAPRGSYEQYF. Full variable domain (remainder filled in from reference TRBV2 and TRBJ2-7): EPEVTQTPSHQVTQMGQEVILRCVPISNHLYFYWYRQILGQKVEFLVSFYNNEISEKSEIFDDQFSVERPDGSNFTLKIRSTKLEDSAMYFCASSDYSAPRGSYEQYFGPGTRLTVT.

This clonotype was seen repeatedly, ten times or more. The gene calls are TRBV27 and TRBJ1-3; 8 bases are shared with TRBD1. The CDR3 is made up of 15 amino acids. Germline V CDR1 and CDR2: MNHEY, SMNVEV (reference sequence). The ends lost 5 bases at V and 3 bases at J; junction bases unmatched: 6. CDR3 sequence reads: CASSPQGAVGNTIYF. The CDR3 nucleotides read TGTGCCAGCAGTCCGCAGGGGGCGGTTGGAAACACCATATATTTT.

This clonotype occurred many times. This sequence joins TRBV12-3 or TRBV12-4 and TRBJ2-5, with 10 bases fitting TRBD1. J lost 0 bases, V lost 3 bases, and 1 base had no gene match. The CDR3 is made up of 15 amino acids. DNA for the CDR3: TGTGCCAGCAGTTTGGGACAGGGGTACCAAGAGACCCAGTACTTC. Its protein product is CASSLGQGYQETQYF.